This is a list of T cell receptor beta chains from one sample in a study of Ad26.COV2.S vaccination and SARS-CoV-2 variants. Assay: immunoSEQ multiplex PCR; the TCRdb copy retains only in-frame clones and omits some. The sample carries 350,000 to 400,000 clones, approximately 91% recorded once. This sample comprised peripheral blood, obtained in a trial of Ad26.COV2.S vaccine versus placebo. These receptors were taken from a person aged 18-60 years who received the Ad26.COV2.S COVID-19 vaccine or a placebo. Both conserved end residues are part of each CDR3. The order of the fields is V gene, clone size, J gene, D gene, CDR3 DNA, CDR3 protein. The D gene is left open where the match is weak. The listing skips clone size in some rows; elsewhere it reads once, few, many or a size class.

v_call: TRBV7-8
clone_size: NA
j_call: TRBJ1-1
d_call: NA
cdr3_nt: TGTGCCAGCAGCCTAGCACAGGGTGAGAACACTGAAGCTTTCTTT
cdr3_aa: CASSLAQGENTEAFF

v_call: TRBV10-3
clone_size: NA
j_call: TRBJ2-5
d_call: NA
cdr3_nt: TGTGCCATCAGCGTGGGGGGGGCAGGTGAGACCCAGTACTTC
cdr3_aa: CAISVGGAGETQYF

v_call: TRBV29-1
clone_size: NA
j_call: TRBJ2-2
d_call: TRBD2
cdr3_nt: TGCAGCGTTCAAGCGGGGGGGGACACCGGGGAGCTGTTTTTT
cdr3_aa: CSVQAGGDTGELFF

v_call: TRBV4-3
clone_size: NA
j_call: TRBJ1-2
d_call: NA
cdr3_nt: TGCGCCAGCAGCCAAGATTACGGTGACCTCTATGGCTACACCTTC
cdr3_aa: CASSQDYGDLYGYTF

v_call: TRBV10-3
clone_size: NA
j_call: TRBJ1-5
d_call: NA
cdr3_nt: TGTGCCATCAGTGAGTCACGCACTGGGGGCAATCAGCCCCAGCATTTT
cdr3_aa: CAISESRTGGNQPQHF

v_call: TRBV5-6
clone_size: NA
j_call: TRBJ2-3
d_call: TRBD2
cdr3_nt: TGTGCCAGCAGCTTAAGACTAGCGGCAGATACGCAGTATTTT
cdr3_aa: CASSLRLAADTQYF

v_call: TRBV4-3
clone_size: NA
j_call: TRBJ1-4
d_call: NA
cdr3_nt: TGCGCCAGCAGCCGGGACGGTAGGCTGGGTGCTAATGAAAAACTGTTTTTT
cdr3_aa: CASSRDGRLGANEKLFF

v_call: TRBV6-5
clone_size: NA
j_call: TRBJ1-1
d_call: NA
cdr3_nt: TGTGCCAGTTCAGGGGTTGGGGACACTGAAGCTTTCTTT
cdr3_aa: CASSGVGDTEAFF

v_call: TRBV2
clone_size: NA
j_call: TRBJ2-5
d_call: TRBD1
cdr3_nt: TGTGCCAGCAGTGAACAGGACAGGGGAGAGACCCAGTACTTC
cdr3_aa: CASSEQDRGETQYF

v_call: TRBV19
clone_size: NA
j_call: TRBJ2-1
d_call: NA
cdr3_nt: TGTGCCAGTAACTCAGGGGTAAACAATGAGCAGTTCTTC
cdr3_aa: CASNSGVNNEQFF

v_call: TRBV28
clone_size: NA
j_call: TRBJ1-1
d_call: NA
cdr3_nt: TGTGCCAGCAGTGGGGGTATGAACACTGAAGCTTTCTTT
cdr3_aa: CASSGGMNTEAFF

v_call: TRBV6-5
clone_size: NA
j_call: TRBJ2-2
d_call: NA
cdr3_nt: TGTGCCAGCAGTTACTCGGCAGACACCGGGGAGCTGTTTTTT
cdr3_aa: CASSYSADTGELFF

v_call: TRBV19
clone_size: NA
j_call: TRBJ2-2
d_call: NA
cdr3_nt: TGTGCCAGTAGTATGGGTACAGGGACTACCGGGGAGCTGTTTTTT
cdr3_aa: CASSMGTGTTGELFF

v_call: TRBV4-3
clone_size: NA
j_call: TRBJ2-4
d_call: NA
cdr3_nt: TGCGCCAGCAGCCAAGAGCTCGGGGGAGGCAAAAACATTCAGTACTTC
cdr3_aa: CASSQELGGGKNIQYF

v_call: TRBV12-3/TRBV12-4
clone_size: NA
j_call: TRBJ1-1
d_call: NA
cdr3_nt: TGTGCCAGCTCCCTGGGTGGGGGTGAAGCTTTCTTT
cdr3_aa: CASSLGGGEAFF

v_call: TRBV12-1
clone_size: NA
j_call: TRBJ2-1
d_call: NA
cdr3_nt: TGTGCCAGCAGCTTGGGGACTACCTACAATGTCGAGCAGTTCTTC
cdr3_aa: CASSLGTTYNVEQFF

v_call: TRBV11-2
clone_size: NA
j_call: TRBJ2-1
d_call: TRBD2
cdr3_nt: TGTGCCAGCAGCTTAGGCGGGGAGGGCGAGCAGTTCTTC
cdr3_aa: CASSLGGEGEQFF

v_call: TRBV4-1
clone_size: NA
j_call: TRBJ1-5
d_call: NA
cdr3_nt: TGCGCCAACAGTGAGGGGCGCCCCTTAATCTATAGCAATCAGCCCCAGCATTTT
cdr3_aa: CANSEGRPLIYSNQPQHF

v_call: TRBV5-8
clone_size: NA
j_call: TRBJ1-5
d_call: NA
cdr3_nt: TGTGCCAGCCGGGGGAGAGGTTTTAGCAATCAGCCCCAGCATTTT
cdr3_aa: CASRGRGFSNQPQHF

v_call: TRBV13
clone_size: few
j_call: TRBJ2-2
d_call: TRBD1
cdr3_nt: TGTGCCAGCAGCTCCACCGGACAGGGCCGGCTCGGGGAGCTGTTTTTT
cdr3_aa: CASSSTGQGRLGELFF

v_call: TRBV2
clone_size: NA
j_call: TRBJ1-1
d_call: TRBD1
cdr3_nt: TGTGCCAGCAGACCGGACAGGGGCGCTGAAGCTTTCTTT
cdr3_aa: CASRPDRGAEAFF

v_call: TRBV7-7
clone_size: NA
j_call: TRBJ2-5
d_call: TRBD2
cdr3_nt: TGTGCCAGCAGCCTCGGACTAGACTTGCGAGAGACCCAGTACTTC
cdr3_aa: CASSLGLDLRETQYF

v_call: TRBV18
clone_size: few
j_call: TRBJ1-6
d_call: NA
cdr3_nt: TGTGCCAGCTCACCGCGGAGGGAAAATTCACCCCTCCACTTT
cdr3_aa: CASSPRRENSPLHF

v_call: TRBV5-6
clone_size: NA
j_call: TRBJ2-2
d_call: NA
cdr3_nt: TGTGCCAGCAGGTTAGGTTTTTCTCTGGAGAACACCGGGGAGCTGTTTTTT
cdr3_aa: CASRLGFSLENTGELFF

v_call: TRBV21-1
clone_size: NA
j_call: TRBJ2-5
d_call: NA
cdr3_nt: TGTGCCAGCAGCCCTTGCGACAGGACCCAAGAGACCCAGTACTTC
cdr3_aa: CASSPCDRTQETQYF

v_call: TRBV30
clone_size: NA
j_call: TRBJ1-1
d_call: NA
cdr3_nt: TGTGCCTGGAGTAGTAGGGGGGACACTGAAGCTTTCTTT
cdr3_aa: CAWSSRGDTEAFF

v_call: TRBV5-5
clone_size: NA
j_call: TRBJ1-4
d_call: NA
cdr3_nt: TGTGCCAGCAGCTCTACTGGCGGTGGAGTGGAAAAACTGTTTTTT
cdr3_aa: CASSSTGGGVEKLFF

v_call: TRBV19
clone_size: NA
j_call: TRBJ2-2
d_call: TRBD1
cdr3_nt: TGTGCCAGTAGTACACCGACAGGGGGGGAGCTGTTTTTT
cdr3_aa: CASSTPTGGELFF

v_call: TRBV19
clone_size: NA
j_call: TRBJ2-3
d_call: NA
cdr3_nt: TGTGCCAGTAGTTTCCGGGACGGCACAGATACGCAGTATTTT
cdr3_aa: CASSFRDGTDTQYF

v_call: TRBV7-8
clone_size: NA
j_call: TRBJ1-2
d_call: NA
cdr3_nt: TGTGCCAGCAGCTTAGTGGGGGGGGCCCGAATCTATGGCTACACCTTC
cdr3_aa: CASSLVGGARIYGYTF

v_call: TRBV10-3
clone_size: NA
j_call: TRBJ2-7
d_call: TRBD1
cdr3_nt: TGTGCCACGACAGGGTGGTCTGACGAGCAGTACTTC
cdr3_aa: CATTGWSDEQYF

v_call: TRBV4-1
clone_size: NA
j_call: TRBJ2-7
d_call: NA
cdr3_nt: TGCGCCAGCAGCCCCACTGAAGGCATCTCCTACGAGCAGTACTTC
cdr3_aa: CASSPTEGISYEQYF

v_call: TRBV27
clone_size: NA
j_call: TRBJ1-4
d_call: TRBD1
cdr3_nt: TGTGCCAGCAGTCCAAAGGGACAGGGAGTTGAAAAACTGTTTTTT
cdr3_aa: CASSPKGQGVEKLFF

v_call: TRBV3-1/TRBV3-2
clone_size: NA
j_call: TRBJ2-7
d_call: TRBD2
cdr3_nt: TGTGCCAGCAGCCTCGAACTAGCGGGGGCCGGAGGGGAGCAGTACTTC
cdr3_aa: CASSLELAGAGGEQYF

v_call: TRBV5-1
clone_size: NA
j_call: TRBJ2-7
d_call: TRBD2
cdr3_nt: TGCGCCAGCAGCCAGGGCGGGGGGCCTGGCCAGCAGTACTTC
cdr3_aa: CASSQGGGPGQQYF

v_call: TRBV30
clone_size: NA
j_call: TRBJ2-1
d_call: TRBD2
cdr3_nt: TGTGCCTGGAGCGGACTAGCGGGGGTCCCTGAGCAGTTCTTC
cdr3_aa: CAWSGLAGVPEQFF

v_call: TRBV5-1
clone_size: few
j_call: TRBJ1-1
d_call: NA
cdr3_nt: TGCGCCAGCAGCTCGGACACTGTGAACACTGAAGCTTTCTTT
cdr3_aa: CASSSDTVNTEAFF

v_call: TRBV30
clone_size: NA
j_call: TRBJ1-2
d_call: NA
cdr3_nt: TGTGCCTGGAGCCCAGGGGACCATGGCTACACCTTC
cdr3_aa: CAWSPGDHGYTF

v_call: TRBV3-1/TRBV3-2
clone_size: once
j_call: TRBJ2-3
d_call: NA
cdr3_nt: TGTGCCAGCAGCCGAACTCCCACAGGGACTAGCACAGATACGCAGTATTTT
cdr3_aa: CASSRTPTGTSTDTQYF

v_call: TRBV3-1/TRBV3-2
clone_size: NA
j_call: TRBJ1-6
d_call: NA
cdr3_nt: TGTGCCAGCAGCCTCCAGGCGAGCTCCTATAATTCACCCCTCCACTTT
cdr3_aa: CASSLQASSYNSPLHF

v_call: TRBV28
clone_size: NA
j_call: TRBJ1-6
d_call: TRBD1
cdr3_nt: TGTGCCAGCAGTCTCCCGGGACAGGGCAATTCACCCCTCCACTTT
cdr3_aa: CASSLPGQGNSPLHF

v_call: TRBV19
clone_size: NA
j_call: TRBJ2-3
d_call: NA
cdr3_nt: TGTGCCAGTAGTATTGCTGGACCTAGCACAGATACGCAGTATTTT
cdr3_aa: CASSIAGPSTDTQYF

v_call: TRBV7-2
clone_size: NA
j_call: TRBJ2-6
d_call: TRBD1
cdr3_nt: TGTGCCAGCAGATGGACAGGGGGCCCTATTCACTCTGGGGCCAACGTCCTGACTTTC
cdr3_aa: CASRWTGGPIHSGANVLTF

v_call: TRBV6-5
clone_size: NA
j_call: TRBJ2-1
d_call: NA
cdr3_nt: TGTGCCAGCAGCGAGGCCGACTACAATGAGCAGTTCTTC
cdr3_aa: CASSEADYNEQFF

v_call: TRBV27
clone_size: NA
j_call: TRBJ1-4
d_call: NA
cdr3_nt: TGTGCCAGCCCAACAGGGCGGGCTAATGAAAAACTGTTTTTT
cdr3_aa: CASPTGRANEKLFF

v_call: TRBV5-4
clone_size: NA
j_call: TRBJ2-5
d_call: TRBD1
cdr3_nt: TGTGCCAGCAGCCTTGCCTGGGACAGAGCCCAAGAGACCCAGTACTTC
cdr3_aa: CASSLAWDRAQETQYF

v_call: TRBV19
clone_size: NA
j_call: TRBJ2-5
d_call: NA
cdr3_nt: TGTGCCAGTAGTATACGCGGGGGCTGGGGAGAGACCCAGTACTTC
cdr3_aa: CASSIRGGWGETQYF

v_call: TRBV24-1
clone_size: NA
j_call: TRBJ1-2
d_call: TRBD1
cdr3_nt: TGTGCCACGAGATCAGGGGGCGCAGACTATGGCTACACCTTC
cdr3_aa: CATRSGGADYGYTF

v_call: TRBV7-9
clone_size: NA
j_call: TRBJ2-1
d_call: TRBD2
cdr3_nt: TGTGCCAGCAGCTTAAGTAGCGGGGGTTCCGCTGAGCAGTTCTTC
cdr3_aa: CASSLSSGGSAEQFF

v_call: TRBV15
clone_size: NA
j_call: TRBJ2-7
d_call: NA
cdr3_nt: TGTGCCACCAGCAGAGATGGAGGGGTGGCAGGGGGGTACGAGCAGTACTTC
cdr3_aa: CATSRDGGVAGGYEQYF

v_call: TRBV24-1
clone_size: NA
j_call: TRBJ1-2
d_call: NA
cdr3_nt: TGTGCCACCCAGGACCTACGGACCTATGGCTACACCTTC
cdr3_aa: CATQDLRTYGYTF

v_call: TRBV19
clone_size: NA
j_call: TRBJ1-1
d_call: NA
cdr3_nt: TGTGCCAGTAGTAGGGCCCCTGGGCCAGCTTTCTTT
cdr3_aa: CASSRAPGPAFF